One sample yielded the 15 T cell receptor beta chains listed below, sequenced in a study of blood T cell repertoires in COVID-19. Libraries were prepared by immunoSEQ multiplex PCR; TCRdb keeps only in-frame clonotypes and omits some of them. The data show fewer than 250,000 clones, roughly nine tenths seen once. The specimen was peripheral blood. The receptors were gathered from a woman in her 50s with acute or convalescent COVID-19.

This chain joins TRBV7-6 and TRBJ1-1; D gene uncertain. The CDR3 sequence is 14 residues long. Trimming shortened V by 3 bases and J by 6 bases, and 14 bases separated the two germline ends. The germline V gene has CDR1 SGHVS and CDR2 FNYEAQ. CDR3 nucleotides: TGTGCCAGCAGCTTGGGTCCGCGGGCCTCTGAAGCTTTCTTT. This codes for CASSLGPRASEAFF. The full variable domain, in which reference TRBV7-6 and TRBJ1-1 provide the parts outside the CDR3, is GAGVSQSPRYKVTKRGQDVALRCDPISGHVSLYWYRQALGQGPEFLTYFNYEAQQDKSGLPNDRFSAERPEGSISTLTIQRTEQRDSAMYRCASSLGPRASEAFFGQGTRLTVV.

V gene TRBV7-2 combines with J gene TRBJ2-1, with D possibly TRBD2 on 6 matching bases. The germline V and J ends were trimmed by 1 base and 2 bases, with 12 bases remaining between them. The CDR3 is made up of 16 amino acids. Germline CDR1 and CDR2: SGHTA and FQGNSA. The CDR3 is CASSLVGGVAYNEQFF. CDR3 in DNA: TGTGCCAGCAGCTTAGTGGGAGGAGTAGCCTACAATGAGCAGTTCTTC.

The chain employs TRBV14 and TRBJ2-7; D may be TRBD1 (6 bases). This CDR3 has 15 residues. Trimming shortened V by 4 bases and J by 2 bases, and 15 bases separated the two germline ends. Germline V gene lookup returns CDR1 SGHDN and CDR2 FVKESK. The CDR3 coding sequence is TGTGCCAGCAGCCCACGGTGGGGGCGGACCTACGAGCAGTACTTC. Its protein is CASSPRWGRTYEQYF.

The genes are TRBV5-1 and TRBJ1-1, with D uncertain. CDR1 is SGHRS, CDR2 YFSETQ, per germline. V dropped 0 bases and J dropped 5 bases, with 14 bases sitting between them. This CDR3 is built from 15 residues. In DNA, the CDR3 is TGCGCCAGCAGCTTGGGCGCCCCGACGGGGACTGAAGCTTTCTTT. Amino acids: CASSLGAPTGTEAFF.

V usage is TRBV9 and J usage is TRBJ2-7; 10 bases fit TRBD2. Germline V CDR1 and CDR2: SGDLS, YYNGEE. V gave up 0 bases and J gave up 3 bases; unmatched junction bases: 3. The CDR3 length is 15 residues. The CDR3 nucleotides read TGTGCCAGCAGCGTAGCTAGCGGGAGCTTCTACGAGCAGTACTTC. It specifies CASSVASGSFYEQYF.

J is TRBJ1-2 and V is TRBV9; D unclear. Trimming removed 0 bases from V and 5 bases from J, with 5 bases in between. CDR1 SGDLS and CDR2 YYNGEE come from the germline V gene. The CDR3 sequence is 12 residues long. The CDR3 sequence: CASSVVGYGYTF. CDR3 DNA: TGTGCCAGCAGCGTAGTCGGTTATGGCTACACCTTC.

This chain joins TRBV18 and TRBJ2-6; D is perhaps TRBD1 (5 bases). The V and J ends lost 2 bases and 0 bases respectively, with 11 bases between them. CDR1 KGHSH and CDR2 LQKENI come from the germline V gene. The CDR3 is made up of 17 amino acids. The CDR3 protein is CASSPGHPHSGANVLTF. CDR3 DNA: TGTGCCAGCTCACCAGGACACCCACACTCTGGGGCCAACGTCCTGACTTTC.

This sequence joins TRBV4-3 and TRBJ2-7; perhaps TRBD2 as D (6 bases). Germline CDR1 reads LGHNA; CDR2 reads YSLEER. Trimming shortened V by 1 base and J by 3 bases, and 13 bases separated the two germline ends. This CDR3 is 15 amino acids long. The CDR3 loop reads CASSQVRVEGYEQYF. The CDR3 DNA sequence: TGCGCCAGCAGCCAAGTCAGGGTGGAGGGCTACGAGCAGTACTTC.

This chain connects TRBV11-3 to TRBJ2-1; 9 bases are a match to TRBD1. Looked up from germline, CDR1 is SGHNT and CDR2 is YENEEA. The junction had 5 bases not matched to a gene; V was cut back by 1 base and J by 7 bases. This CDR3 contains 15 residues. The CDR3 DNA reads as TGTGCCAGCAGCTTAGGGTCGGGACAGGGTAATGAGCAGTTCTTC. Its protein product is CASSLGSGQGNEQFF.

V usage is TRBV6-5 and J usage is TRBJ2-7; a weak D match, TRBD2 (6 bases). Trimming shortened V by 0 bases and J by 3 bases, and 9 bases separated the two germline ends. The CDR3 runs 14 residues. Per germline, CDR1 MNHEY and CDR2 SVGAGI. The CDR3 is CASSYSGGIYEQYF. In nucleotides, the CDR3 is TGTGCCAGCAGTTACTCCGGAGGGATCTACGAGCAGTACTTC.

V and J are TRBV13 and TRBJ2-6, with TRBD2 matching over 7 bases. V lost 5 bases to trimming and J lost 4 bases; unmatched junction nucleotides: 5. Germline CDR1 PRHDT, CDR2 FYEKMQ (reference sequence). CDR3 size: 15 residues. The CDR3 bases are TGTGCCAGCAGCCCCGAGGGAGGGGGGGCCAACGTCCTGACTTTC. This encodes CASSPEGGGANVLTF.

The table lists this clone with a few counts. This sequence joins TRBV28 and TRBJ2-1, with 8 positions matching TRBD1. The CDR3 totals 14 residues. The germline gives CDR1 MDHEN, CDR2 SYDVKM. Trimming cost V 2 bases and J 6 bases; bases outside gene matches: 3. DNA of the CDR3: TGTGCCAGCAGTTTAAGGACAGGGCTCAATGAGCAGTTCTTC. Its protein product is CASSLRTGLNEQFF.

The rearrangement links TRBV10-3 to TRBJ2-7; D call uncertain. V lost 3 bases and J lost 2, with 2 bases in between. CDR1 is ENHRY, CDR2 SYGVKD, per germline. CDR3 length: 11 amino acids. This CDR3 is CAISDTYEQYF. Written as DNA, the CDR3 is TGTGCCATCAGTGACACCTACGAGCAGTACTTC.

This chain joins TRBV5-6 and TRBJ1-5, with 8 bases identical to TRBD1. Germline V gene data show CDR1 as SGHDT and CDR2 as YYEEEE. The CDR3 consists of 16 residues. After removal of 1 base from V and 7 bases from J, the junction contained 10 bases not matched to a gene. The CDR3 DNA reads as TGTGCCAGCAGCTTGTTGGTATCAGGGGGCGCGCAGCCCCAGCATTTT. Its translation: CASSLLVSGGAQPQHF.

The CDR3 sequence is CASRGGDREHSNYGYTF. The CDR3 DNA follows: TGTGCCAGCAGGGGGGGAGACAGGGAACACTCTAACTATGGCTACACCTTC. V is TRBV3-1 (or the pseudogene TRBV3-2) and J is TRBJ1-2; 7 bases match TRBD1. The CDR3 has 17 amino acids. Trimming at V came to 6 bases and at J to 0 bases, leaving 13 bases not matched to a gene. Looked up from germline, CDR1 is LGHDT and CDR2 is YNNKEL (reference sequence).